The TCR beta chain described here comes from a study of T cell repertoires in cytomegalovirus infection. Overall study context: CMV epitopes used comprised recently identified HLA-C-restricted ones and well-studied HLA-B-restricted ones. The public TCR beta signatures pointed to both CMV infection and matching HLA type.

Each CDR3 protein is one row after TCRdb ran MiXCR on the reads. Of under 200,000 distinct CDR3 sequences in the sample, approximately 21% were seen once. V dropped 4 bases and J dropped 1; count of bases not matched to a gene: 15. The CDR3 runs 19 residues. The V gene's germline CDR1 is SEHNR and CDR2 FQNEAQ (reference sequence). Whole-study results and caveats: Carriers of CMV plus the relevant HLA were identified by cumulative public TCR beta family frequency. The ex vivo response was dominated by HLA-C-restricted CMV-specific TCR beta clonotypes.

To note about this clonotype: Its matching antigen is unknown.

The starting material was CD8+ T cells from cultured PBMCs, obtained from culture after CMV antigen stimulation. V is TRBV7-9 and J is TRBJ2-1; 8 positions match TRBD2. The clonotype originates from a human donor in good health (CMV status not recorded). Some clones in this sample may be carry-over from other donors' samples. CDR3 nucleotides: TGTGCCAGCAGCTCACCCGGCCAGCGGGGGCTATTTTCCTACAATGAGCAGTTCTTC. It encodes CASSSPGQRGLFSYNEQFF.